This T cell receptor beta chain was retrieved from a study of long-term antiretroviral therapy in people with HIV. Study-level points and caveats: HIV repertoire CDR3 lengths ranged less widely than those of controls.

Germline CDR1 reads LNHNV; CDR2 reads YYDKDF (reference sequence). Trimming removed 3 bases from V and 3 bases from J, with 14 bases in between. The CDR3 loop spans 16 amino acids. This clone was recorded once. Its antigen remains unidentified. Survey-level resolution applied to immunoSEQ assay v3.0. Each sample had sequencing targeting about 35,000-50,000 T-cell genomes. Assay: immunoSEQ multiplex PCR; the TCRdb copy retains only in-frame clones and omits some. The sample records tens of thousands of clones, roughly 94% being singletons. The sequence came from a man aged 50-59 years with HIV. The chain couples TRBV15 to TRBJ2-2, with D unclear. Sequencing used unsorted PBMCs, obtained 5.3 years after starting antiretroviral therapy. Here the CDR3 reads CATSRGRLLYTGELFF. CDR3 DNA: TGTGCCACCAGCAGGGGCAGGCTCCTTTACACCGGGGAGCTGTTTTTT.